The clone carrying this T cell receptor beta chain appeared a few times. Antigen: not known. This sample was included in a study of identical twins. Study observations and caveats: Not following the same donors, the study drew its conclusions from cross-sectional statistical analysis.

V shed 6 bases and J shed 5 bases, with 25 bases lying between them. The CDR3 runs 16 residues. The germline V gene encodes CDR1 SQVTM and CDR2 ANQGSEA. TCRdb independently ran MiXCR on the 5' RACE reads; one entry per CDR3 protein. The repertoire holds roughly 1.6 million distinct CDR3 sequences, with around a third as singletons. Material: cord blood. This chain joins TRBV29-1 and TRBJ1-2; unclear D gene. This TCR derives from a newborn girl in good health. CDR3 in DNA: TGCAGCGTAACAGAAGGAATAAAAGCGCGTGATTATGGCTACACCTTC. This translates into CSVTEGIKARDYGYTF. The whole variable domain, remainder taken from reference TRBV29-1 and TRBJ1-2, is SAVISQKPSRDICQRGTSLTIQCQVDSQVTMMFWYRQQPGQSLTLIATANQGSEATYESGFVIDKFPISRPNLTFSTLTVSNMSPEDSSIYLCSVTEGIKARDYGYTFGSGTRLTVV.